Sequencing of this T cell receptor (beta chain) was carried out in a study of control samples from healthy donors and cancer patients. Per germline, CDR1 LNHNV and CDR2 YYDKDF (reference sequence). Trimming removed 5 bases at V and 8 bases at J, with 9 bases between. This CDR3 contains 11 residues. A single count supports this clone. Method: immunoSEQ multiplex PCR; TCRdb's copy keeps in-frame clones and lacks some. The table records about 26,000 clones, approximately 78% of them present only once. Sequencing input: PBMCs. The rearrangement uses TRBV15 and TRBJ1-2; D possibly corresponds to TRBD1 (5 bases). The source of this sequence is a man in his sixties with colorectal cancer. The CDR3 reads CATSPGGGYTF. The CDR3 coding sequence is TGTGCCACCAGCCCCGGGGGAGGCTACACCTTC.